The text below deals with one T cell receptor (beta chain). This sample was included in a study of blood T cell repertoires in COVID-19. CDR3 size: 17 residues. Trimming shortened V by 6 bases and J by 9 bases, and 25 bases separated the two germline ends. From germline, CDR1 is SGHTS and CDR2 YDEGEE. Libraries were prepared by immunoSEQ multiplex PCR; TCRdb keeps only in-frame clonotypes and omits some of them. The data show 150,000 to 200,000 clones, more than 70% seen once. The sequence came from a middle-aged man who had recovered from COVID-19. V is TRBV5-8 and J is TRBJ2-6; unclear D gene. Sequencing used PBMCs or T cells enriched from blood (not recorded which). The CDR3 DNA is TGTGCCAGCAAGCACTCTCACCACACAAAGTCGGGCAACGTCCTGACTTTC. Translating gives CASKHSHHTKSGNVLTF.